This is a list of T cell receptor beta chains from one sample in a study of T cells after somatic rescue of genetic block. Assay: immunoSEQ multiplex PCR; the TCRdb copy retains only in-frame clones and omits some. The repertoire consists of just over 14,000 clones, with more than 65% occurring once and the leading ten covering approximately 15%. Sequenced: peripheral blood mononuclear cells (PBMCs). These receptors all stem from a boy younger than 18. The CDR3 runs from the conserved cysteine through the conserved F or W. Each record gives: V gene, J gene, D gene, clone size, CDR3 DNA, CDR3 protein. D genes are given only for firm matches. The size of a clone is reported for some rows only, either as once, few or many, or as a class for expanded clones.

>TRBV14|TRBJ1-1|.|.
TGTGCCAGCAGCCTTCAGCGGCTGCAGAACACTGAAGCTTTCTTT
CASSLQRLQNTEAFF
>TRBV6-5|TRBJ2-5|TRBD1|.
TGTGCCAGCAGTTACGGGACAGGGAAGGAGACCCAGTACTTC
CASSYGTGKETQYF
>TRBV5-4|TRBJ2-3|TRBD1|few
TGTGCCAGCAGCATGGGACAGGGGGCGACCCCAGATACGCAGTATTTT
CASSMGQGATPDTQYF
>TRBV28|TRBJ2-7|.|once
TGTGCCAGCAATCCGACAGGAAACGAGCAGTACTTC
CASNPTGNEQYF
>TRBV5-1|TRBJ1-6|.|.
TGCGCCAGCCGCCCTCAGGGGCCGTATAATTCACCCCTCCACTTT
CASRPQGPYNSPLHF
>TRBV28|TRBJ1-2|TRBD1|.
TGTGCCAGCAGTATAGGACAGGGATACTATGGCTACACCTTC
CASSIGQGYYGYTF
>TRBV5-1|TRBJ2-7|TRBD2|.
TGCGCCAGCAGCCCATTAAGCGGGAGCCAAGACGAGCAGTACTTC
CASSPLSGSQDEQYF
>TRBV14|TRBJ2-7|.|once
TGTGCCAGCAGCCAAGTCCAGACATACGAGCAGTACTTC
CASSQVQTYEQYF
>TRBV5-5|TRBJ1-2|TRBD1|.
TGTGCCAGCAGTCATAAGGGGGCGGGTAACTATGGCTACACCTTC
CASSHKGAGNYGYTF
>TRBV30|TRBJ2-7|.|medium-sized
TGTGCCTGGAGTCCTACTTGGGCCCTCTCCTACGAGCAGTACTTC
CAWSPTWALSYEQYF
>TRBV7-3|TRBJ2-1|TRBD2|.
TGTGCCAGCAGCTTAAGGCCGGTGAGAGCGGGGTGGGACAATGAGCAGTTCTTC
CASSLRPVRAGWDNEQFF
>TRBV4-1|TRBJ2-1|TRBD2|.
TGCGCCAGCAGCCAAGATACTAGCGGGGCCTCCTACAATGAGCAGTTCTTC
CASSQDTSGASYNEQFF
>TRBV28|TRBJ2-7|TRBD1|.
TGTGCCAGCGGGAGTCCGGGACAGGGGGCCTACGAGCAGTACTTC
CASGSPGQGAYEQYF
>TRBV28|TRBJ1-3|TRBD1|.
TGTGCCAGCAGTCAGGGGGGATCTGGAAACACCATATATTTT
CASSQGGSGNTIYF
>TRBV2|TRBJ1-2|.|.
TGTGCCAGCAGTGAAACGAGGGTAGGGAGGGATGGCTACACCTTC
CASSETRVGRDGYTF
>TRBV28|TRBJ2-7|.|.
TGTGCCAGCAGCTACAGGATCTACGAGCAGTACTTC
CASSYRIYEQYF
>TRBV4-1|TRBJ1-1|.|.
TGCGCCAGCAGCCAAGTTTCACAGGGAAACACTGAAGCTTTCTTT
CASSQVSQGNTEAFF